This T cell receptor (beta chain) was captured by sequencing in a study of blood T cells in healthy people across ages. Study-level information: Template switching captured about one barcoded beta molecule per two T cells.

Points from the study as a whole: Diversity of TCR beta per million T cells declined in a roughly linear way with age.

Sample-barcoded 5' priming and a J-beta primer mix drove a second PCR of 7 to 11 cycles. Carrying 12 random nucleotides, a template-switch adaptor labeled each individual cDNA molecule. From the 5' RACE reads, TCRdb called clonotypes with MiXCR, one entry per CDR3 protein. The table has around 1,800,000 distinct CDR3 sequences, 35% to 50% seen once. This clonotype was counted between two and nine times. Antigen: not known. Germline V gives CDR1 SGHAT, CDR2 FQDESV (reference sequence). V was trimmed by 1 base and J by 3 bases, leaving 13 bases between them. This CDR3 is built from 16 residues. Samples each yielded at least 6 micrograms of total RNA.

Sequencing used blood. The clonotype was recovered from a human donor in good health. This chain links TRBV11-1 with TRBJ2-1; D might be TRBD1 (6 bases). The CDR3 nucleotides read TGTGCCAGCAGCTTAGACGGACAGAGAAACTACAATGAGCAGTTCTTC. This encodes CASSLDGQRNYNEQFF.